The entry below gives a single T cell receptor beta chain sequence along with its context. Its antigen is as yet unknown. TCRdb keeps only in-frame clones here, not all; method: immunoSEQ multiplex PCR. The repertoire holds 35,000 to 40,000 clones, less than 80% seen once, with approximately 5% in the top ten. The sort gate was single viable CD3+CD4+CD8-CD45RO+ cells for memory CD4+ T cells. Serostatus was set by detecting CMV pp150, pp28, p38, p52 IgG. After thawing, CD4+ T cells were positively selected. This entry belongs to a study of memory CD4+ T cells and cytomegalovirus serostatus. As for the study in general: This sample comes from healthy Belgian adults, about nine CMV seropositive, approximately 24 seronegative. Overall study results and limits: Of under 200 reported CMV TCRbeta sequences, roughly 67 were found in memory CD4+ repertoires.

Germline V lookup: CDR1 SGHTS, CDR2 YDEGEE. V was trimmed by 7 bases and J by 5 bases, leaving 15 bases between them. The CDR3 is 13 amino acids. The J gene is TRBJ1-1, the V gene TRBV5-8; D is possibly TRBD1 (5 bases). The sequencing sample was made of memory CD4+ T cells from blood. This receptor was taken from an adult in good health and CMV-seropositive. The chain's CDR3 is CASGRDGGTEAFF. CDR3 sequence (DNA): TGTGCCAGCGGCCGGGACGGAGGGACTGAAGCTTTCTTT.